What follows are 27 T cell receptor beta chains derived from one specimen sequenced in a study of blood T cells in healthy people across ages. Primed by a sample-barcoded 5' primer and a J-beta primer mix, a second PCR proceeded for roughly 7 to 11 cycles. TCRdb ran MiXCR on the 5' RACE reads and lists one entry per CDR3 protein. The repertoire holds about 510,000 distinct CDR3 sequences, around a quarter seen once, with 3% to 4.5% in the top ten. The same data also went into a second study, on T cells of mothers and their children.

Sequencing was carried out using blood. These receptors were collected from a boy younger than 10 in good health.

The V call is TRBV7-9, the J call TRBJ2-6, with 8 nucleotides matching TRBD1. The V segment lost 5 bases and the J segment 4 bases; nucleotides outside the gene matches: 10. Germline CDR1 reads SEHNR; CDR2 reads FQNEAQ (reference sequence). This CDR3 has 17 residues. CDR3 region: CASSRPGTGTGANVLTF. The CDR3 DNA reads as TGTGCCAGCAGCCGCCCCGGGACAGGAACGGGGGCCAACGTCCTGACTTTC.

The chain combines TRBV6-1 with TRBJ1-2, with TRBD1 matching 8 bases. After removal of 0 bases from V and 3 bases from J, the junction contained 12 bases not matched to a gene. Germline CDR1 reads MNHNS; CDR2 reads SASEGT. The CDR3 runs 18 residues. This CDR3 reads CASSEAPWTGTGDYGYTF. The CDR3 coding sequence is TGTGCCAGCAGTGAAGCTCCCTGGACAGGGACTGGCGACTATGGCTACACCTTC.

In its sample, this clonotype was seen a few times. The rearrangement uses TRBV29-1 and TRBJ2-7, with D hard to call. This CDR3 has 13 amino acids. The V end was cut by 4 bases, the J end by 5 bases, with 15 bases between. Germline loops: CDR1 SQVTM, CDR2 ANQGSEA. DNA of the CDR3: TGCAGCGTTGGGCACAGCCGCGGAAACGAGCAGTACTTC. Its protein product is CSVGHSRGNEQYF.

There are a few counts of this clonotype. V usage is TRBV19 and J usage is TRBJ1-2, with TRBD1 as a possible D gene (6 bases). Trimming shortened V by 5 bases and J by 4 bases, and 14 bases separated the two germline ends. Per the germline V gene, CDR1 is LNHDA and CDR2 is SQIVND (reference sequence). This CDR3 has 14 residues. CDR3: CASSAGGQSYGYTF. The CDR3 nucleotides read TGTGCCAGTAGTGCCGGGGGGCAGTCCTATGGCTACACCTTC.

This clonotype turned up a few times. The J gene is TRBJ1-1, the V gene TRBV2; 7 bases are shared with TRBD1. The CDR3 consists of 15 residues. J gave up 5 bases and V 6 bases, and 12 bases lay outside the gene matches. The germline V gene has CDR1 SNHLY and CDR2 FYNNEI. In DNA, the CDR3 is TGTGCCAGCAGGAACCAATCGGACAGGCCAACTGAAGCTTTCTTT. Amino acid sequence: CASRNQSDRPTEAFF.

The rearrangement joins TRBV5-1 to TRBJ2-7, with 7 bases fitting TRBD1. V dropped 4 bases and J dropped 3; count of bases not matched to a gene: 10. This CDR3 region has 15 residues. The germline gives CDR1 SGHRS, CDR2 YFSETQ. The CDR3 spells CASSETGTVVYEQYF. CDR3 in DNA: TGCGCCAGCAGCGAAACCGGGACAGTAGTCTACGAGCAGTACTTC.

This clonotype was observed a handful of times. The CDR3 bases are TGTGCCAGTAGTACAGGGGGCGCGCCCTACGAGCAGTACTTC. Translated, it gives CASSTGGAPYEQYF. The chain combines TRBV19 with TRBJ2-5; 8 nucleotides align to TRBD1. The end of the DNA aligns better with TRBJ2-7, so the J call may be wrong. Looked up from germline, CDR1 is LNHDA and CDR2 is SQIVND (reference sequence). The CDR3 is 14 amino acids.

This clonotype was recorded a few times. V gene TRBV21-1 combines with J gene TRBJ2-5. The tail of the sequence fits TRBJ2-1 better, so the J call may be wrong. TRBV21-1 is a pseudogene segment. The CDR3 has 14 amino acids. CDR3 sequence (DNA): TGTGCCAGCAGCGAGCTCAGCTCCTACAATGAGCAGTTCTTC. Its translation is CASSELSSYNEQFF.

The CDR3 sequence: CASSLGGLTEAFF. CDR3 bases: TGTGCCAGCAGCCTGGGGGGCCTCACTGAAGCTTTCTTT. The chain recombines TRBV12-3 or TRBV12-4 with TRBJ1-1, with D tentatively TRBD1 (6 bases). This CDR3 is 13 amino acids long. The ends were cut back, 6 bases at V and 4 bases at J, with 12 bases in the middle.

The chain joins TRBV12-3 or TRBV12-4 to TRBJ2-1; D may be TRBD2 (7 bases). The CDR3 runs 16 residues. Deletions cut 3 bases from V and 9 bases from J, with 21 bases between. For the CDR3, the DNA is TGTGCCAGCAGTTTCTCTAGCGGAGGGGGGTGGGCTGAGCAGTTCTTC. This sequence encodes CASSFSSGGGWAEQFF.

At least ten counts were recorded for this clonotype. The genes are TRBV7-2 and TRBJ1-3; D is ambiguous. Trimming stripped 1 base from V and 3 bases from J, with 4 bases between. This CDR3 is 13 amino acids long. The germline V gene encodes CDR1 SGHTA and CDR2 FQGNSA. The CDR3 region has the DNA TGTGCCAGCAGCTTAGGGGGTGGAAACACCATATATTTT. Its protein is CASSLGGGNTIYF.

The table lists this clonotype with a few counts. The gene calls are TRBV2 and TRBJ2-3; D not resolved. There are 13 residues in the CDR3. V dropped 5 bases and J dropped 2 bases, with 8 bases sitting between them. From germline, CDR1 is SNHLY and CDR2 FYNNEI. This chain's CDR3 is CASSPSSTDTQYF. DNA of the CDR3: TGTGCCAGCAGTCCTTCGTCCACAGATACGCAGTATTTT.

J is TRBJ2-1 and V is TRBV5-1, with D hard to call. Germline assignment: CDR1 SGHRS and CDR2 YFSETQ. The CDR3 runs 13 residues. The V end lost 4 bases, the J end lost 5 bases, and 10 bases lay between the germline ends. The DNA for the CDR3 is TGCGCCAGCAGCCAGGCTCCCAACAATGAGCAGTTCTTC. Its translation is CASSQAPNNEQFF.

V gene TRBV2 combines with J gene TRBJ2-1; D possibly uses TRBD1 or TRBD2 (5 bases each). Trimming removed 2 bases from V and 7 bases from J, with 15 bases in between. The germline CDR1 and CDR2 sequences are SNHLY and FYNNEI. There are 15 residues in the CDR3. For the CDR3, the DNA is TGTGCCAGCAGTGAAATGGGGGACCTCGTGAATGAGCAGTTCTTC. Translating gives CASSEMGDLVNEQFF.

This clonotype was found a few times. The CDR3 DNA is TGTGCCAGCAGCTTAGTGGCTAGCGGGAATGAGCAGTTCTTC. This sequence encodes CASSLVASGNEQFF. The rearrangement links TRBV7-2 to TRBJ2-1; 8 nucleotides line up with TRBD2. V trimming: 1 base; J trimming: 7 bases; junction bases outside the gene matches: 3. Germline CDR1 is SGHTA and CDR2 is FQGNSA. CDR3 length equals 14 residues.

The CDR3 protein is CASRSWGDTQYF. CDR3 sequence (DNA): TGTGCCAGCAGATCTTGGGGAGATACGCAGTATTTT. The chain is built from TRBV14 and TRBJ2-3; D gene uncertain. V was shortened by 6 bases and J by 5 bases, with 9 bases between the two germline ends. Germline loops: CDR1 SGHDN, CDR2 FVKESK. The CDR3 sequence is 12 residues long.

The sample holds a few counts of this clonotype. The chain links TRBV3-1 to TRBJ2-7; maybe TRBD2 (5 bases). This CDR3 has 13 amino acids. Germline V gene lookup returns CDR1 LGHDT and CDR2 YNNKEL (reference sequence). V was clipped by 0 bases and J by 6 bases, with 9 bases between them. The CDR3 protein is CASSQDSSSEQYF. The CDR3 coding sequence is TGTGCCAGCAGCCAAGATTCTAGCTCCGAGCAGTACTTC.

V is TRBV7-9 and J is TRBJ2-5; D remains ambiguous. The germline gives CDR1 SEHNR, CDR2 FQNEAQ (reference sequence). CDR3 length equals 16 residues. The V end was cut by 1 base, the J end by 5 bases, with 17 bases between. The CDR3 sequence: CASSLDVIGVRETQYF. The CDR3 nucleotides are TGTGCCAGCAGCTTAGACGTGATCGGCGTTAGGGAGACCCAGTACTTC.

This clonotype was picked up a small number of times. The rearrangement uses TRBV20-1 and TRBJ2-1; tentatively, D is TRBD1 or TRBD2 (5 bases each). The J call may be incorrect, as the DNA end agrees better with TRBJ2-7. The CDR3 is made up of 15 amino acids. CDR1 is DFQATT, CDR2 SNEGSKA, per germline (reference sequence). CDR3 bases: TGCAGTGCTAGCGGAACTAGTCGGGACCTGTCCGAGCAGTACTTC. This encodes CSASGTSRDLSEQYF.

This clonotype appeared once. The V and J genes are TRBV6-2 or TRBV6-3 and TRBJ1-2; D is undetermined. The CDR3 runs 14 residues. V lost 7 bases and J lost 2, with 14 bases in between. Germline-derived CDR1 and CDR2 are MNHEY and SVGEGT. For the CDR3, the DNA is TGTGCCAGCACTAAACCAACAGAGAACTATGGCTACACCTTC. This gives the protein CASTKPTENYGYTF.

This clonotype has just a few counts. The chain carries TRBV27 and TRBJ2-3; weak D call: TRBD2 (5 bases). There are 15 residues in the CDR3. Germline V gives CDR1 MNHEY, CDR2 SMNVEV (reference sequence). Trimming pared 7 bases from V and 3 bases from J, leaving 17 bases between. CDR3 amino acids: CASTRGRGTTDTQYF. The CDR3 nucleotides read TGTGCCAGCACCCGGGGAAGAGGCACGACAGATACGCAGTATTTT.

The CDR3 DNA reads TGTGCCAGTACCCGGGGGGAGAGGGGAGAGACCCAGTACTTC. Residues: CASTRGERGETQYF. The J gene is TRBJ2-5, the V gene TRBV6-5, with 7 bases identical to TRBD2. The V gene's germline CDR1 is MNHEY and CDR2 SVGAGI. V lost 9 bases to trimming and J lost 4 bases; unmatched junction nucleotides: 11. The CDR3 length is 14 residues.

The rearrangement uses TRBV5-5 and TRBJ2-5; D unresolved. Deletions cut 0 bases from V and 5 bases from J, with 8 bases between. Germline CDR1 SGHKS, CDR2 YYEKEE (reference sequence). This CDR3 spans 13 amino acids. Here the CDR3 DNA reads TGTGCCAGCAGCTTGGACTCGTCGGAGACCCAGTACTTC. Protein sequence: CASSLDSSETQYF. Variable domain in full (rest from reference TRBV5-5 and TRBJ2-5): DAGVTQSPTHLIKTRGQQVTLRCSPISGHKSVSWYQQVLGQGPQFIFQYYEKEERGRGNFPDRFSARQFPNYSSELNVNALLLGDSALYLCASSLDSSETQYFGPGTRLLVL.

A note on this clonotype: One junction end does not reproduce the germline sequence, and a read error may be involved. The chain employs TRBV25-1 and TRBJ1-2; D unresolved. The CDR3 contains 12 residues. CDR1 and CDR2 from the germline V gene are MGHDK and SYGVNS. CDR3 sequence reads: CASSERVYGCTF. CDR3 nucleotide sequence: TGTGCCAGCAGTGAACGGGTCTATGGCTGCACCTTC.

The CDR3 coding sequence is TGTGCCAGCAGTGACGATCGGGACGCCTACAATGAGCAGTTCTTC. Protein: CASSDDRDAYNEQFF. The genes are TRBV25-1 and TRBJ2-1; D may match TRBD1 or TRBD2 (5 bases each). This CDR3 spans 15 amino acids. The V and J ends lost 3 bases and 2 bases respectively, with 11 bases between them. Germline V gene lookup returns CDR1 MGHDK and CDR2 SYGVNS.

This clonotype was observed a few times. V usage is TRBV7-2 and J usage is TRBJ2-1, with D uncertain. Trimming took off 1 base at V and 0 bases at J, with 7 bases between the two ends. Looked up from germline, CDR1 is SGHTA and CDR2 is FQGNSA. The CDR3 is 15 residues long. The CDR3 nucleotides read TGTGCCAGCAGCTTAGATACCTTCTCCTACAATGAGCAGTTCTTC. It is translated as CASSLDTFSYNEQFF. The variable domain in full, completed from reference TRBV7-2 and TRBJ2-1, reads GAGVSQSPSNKVTEKGKDVELRCDPISGHTALYWYRQSLGQGLEFLIYFQGNSAPDKSGLPSDRFSAERTGGSVSTLTIQRTQQEDSAVYLCASSLDTFSYNEQFFGPGTRLTVL.

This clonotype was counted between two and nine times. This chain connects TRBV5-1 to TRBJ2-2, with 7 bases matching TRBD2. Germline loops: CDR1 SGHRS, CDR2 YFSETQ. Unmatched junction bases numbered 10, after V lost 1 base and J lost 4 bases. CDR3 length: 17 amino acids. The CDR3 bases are TGCGCCAGCAGCTTGAGGGAGGGGCCTCTGGCCACCGGGGAGCTGTTTTTT. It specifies CASSLREGPLATGELFF.